These 30 T cell receptor beta chains were all obtained from the same sample, sequenced in a study of brain metastases from non-small cell lung cancer. Method: immunoSEQ multiplex PCR; TCRdb's copy keeps in-frame clones and lacks some. The profile covers over 1,400 clones, with over 75% appearing a single time and roughly 15% taken by the ten largest. The sequenced sample was tissue from a brain metastasis. These receptors were taken from a donor aged 40 or over with non-small cell lung cancer.

This clone came up a few times. The gene calls are TRBV19 and TRBJ2-1, with D perhaps matching TRBD1 (6 bases). V was trimmed by 4 bases and J by 10 bases, leaving 11 bases between them. This CDR3 has 12 amino acids. Germline CDR1 LNHDA, CDR2 SQIVND (reference sequence). The CDR3: CASSNRAGEQFF. CDR3 nucleotides: TGTGCCAGTAGTAACAGGGCAGGCGAGCAGTTCTTC.

The chain employs TRBV11-1 and TRBJ2-1, with no clear D. The V and J ends lost 1 base and 7 bases respectively, with 8 bases between them. The germline V gene encodes CDR1 SGHAT and CDR2 FQDESV (reference sequence). CDR3 length: 13 residues. CDR3 loop: CASSLGGPNEQFF. The CDR3 nucleotides read TGTGCCAGCAGCTTAGGTGGGCCGAATGAGCAGTTCTTC.

This clone was observed a handful of times. The genes are TRBV6-2 or TRBV6-3 and TRBJ2-3, with 11 nucleotides matching TRBD2. Looked up from germline, CDR1 is MNHEY and CDR2 is SVGEGT. There are 19 residues in the CDR3. Trimming cost V 3 bases and J 1 base; bases outside gene matches: 12. Written as DNA, the CDR3 is TGTGCCAGCAGTTATCCACTAGCGGGAGAGAGGGCGGGCACAGATACGCAGTATTTT. Its protein product is CASSYPLAGERAGTDTQYF.

This sequence joins TRBV27 and TRBJ1-5, with D maybe TRBD1 (5 bases). This CDR3 region has 17 residues. The V gene lost 4 bases and the J gene lost 0 bases, with 16 bases spanning the gap. Germline lookup yields CDR1 MNHEY and CDR2 SMNVEV (reference sequence). The CDR3 nucleotides are TGTGCCAGCAGTTCCCGCGCAGGGCCATATAGCAATCAGCCCCAGCATTTT. Protein sequence: CASSSRAGPYSNQPQHF.

The V and J genes are TRBV25-1 and TRBJ1-1; D gene unclear. Germline CDR1 and CDR2: MGHDK and SYGVNS. This CDR3 is built from 13 residues. Trimming took off 4 bases at V and 2 bases at J, with 8 bases between the two ends. The CDR3 protein is CASSGSDNTEAFF. The CDR3 DNA follows: TGTGCCAGCAGTGGCTCCGATAACACTGAAGCTTTCTTT.

The chain uses TRBV7-6 and TRBJ1-6, with 10 positions matching TRBD1. V lost 5 bases to trimming and J lost 9 bases; unmatched junction nucleotides: 7. Germline V gives CDR1 SGHVS, CDR2 FNYEAQ. The CDR3 loop spans 15 amino acids. The CDR3 loop reads CASSAGQGPSSPLHF. The CDR3 DNA follows: TGTGCCAGCAGCGCGGGACAGGGGCCCTCTTCACCCCTCCACTTT.

This clone has only a few counts. V and J are TRBV10-3 and TRBJ2-5; perhaps TRBD2 as D (7 bases). The CDR3 is 14 amino acids. The germline CDR1 and CDR2 sequences are ENHRY and SYGVKD. Trimming removed 10 bases at V and 4 bases at J, with 19 bases between. CDR3 sequence reads: CATKVPGGGETQYF. As DNA, the CDR3 is TGTGCCACCAAGGTCCCGGGGGGCGGAGAGACCCAGTACTTC.

The chain joins TRBV3-1 (or the pseudogene TRBV3-2) to TRBJ1-1; D unresolved. V lost 1 base, J lost 1 base, and 7 bases lay in between. The CDR3 is made up of 14 amino acids. Germline CDR1 and CDR2: LGHDT and YNNKEL (reference sequence). The DNA of the CDR3 is TGTGCCAGCAGCCAAGTAAAGGAGAACACTGAAGCTTTCTTT. This codes for CASSQVKENTEAFF.

In the case of this clone: At one end the junction does not follow the germline gene, possibly because of a read error. The CDR3 loop is CASSAGQGPSSPLYF. DNA for the CDR3: TGTGCCAGCAGCGCGGGACAGGGGCCCTCTTCACCCCTCTATTTT. The chain carries TRBV7-6 and TRBJ1-6; 10 nucleotides match TRBD1. The CDR3 has 15 residues. In germline, CDR1 is SGHVS, CDR2 FNYEAQ.

The chain combines TRBV30 with TRBJ2-7; unclear D gene. With 7 bases removed from V and 5 bases from J, the gap between germline ends came to 9 bases. The CDR3 covers 10 residues. Germline V lookup: CDR1 GTSNPN, CDR2 SVGIG (reference sequence). The CDR3 sequence: CAYEANEQYF. The DNA for the CDR3 is TGTGCCTACGAGGCTAACGAGCAGTACTTC.

The chain links TRBV19 to TRBJ1-6; D possibly corresponds to TRBD1 (5 bases). The CDR3 contains 13 residues. Trimming cost V 6 bases and J 6 bases, with 9 bases left between them. CDR1 LNHDA and CDR2 SQIVND come from the germline V gene (reference sequence). CDR3 residues: CASRPGGNSPLHF. CDR3 nucleotides: TGTGCCAGTAGGCCCGGGGGTAATTCACCCCTCCACTTT.

V is TRBV27 and J is TRBJ1-5; no clear D gene. This CDR3 is 13 amino acids long. V dropped 6 bases and J dropped 5 bases, with 11 bases sitting between them. CDR1 is MNHEY and CDR2 is SMNVEV in the germline V gene (reference sequence). DNA of the CDR3: TGTGCCAGCAGGAGCGACGGAGATCAGCCCCAGCATTTT. Its protein product is CASRSDGDQPQHF.

The rearrangement joins TRBV9 to TRBJ2-7, with 9 bases fitting TRBD2. The CDR3 runs 16 residues. V was pared by 0 bases and J by 5 bases, with 9 bases of the junction left unmatched. Germline V gene data show CDR1 as SGDLS and CDR2 as YYNGEE. CDR3 sequence reads: CASSVGDSGRRDEQYF. CDR3 in DNA: TGTGCCAGCAGCGTAGGAGATAGCGGGAGACGCGACGAGCAGTACTTC.

By share, this clone ranks as hyperexpanded. The V call is TRBV6-6, the J call TRBJ2-1; TRBD2 agrees at 7 bases. The V gene's germline CDR1 is MNHNY and CDR2 SVGAGI (reference sequence). This CDR3 spans 14 amino acids. Unmatched junction bases numbered 17, after V lost 5 bases and J lost 16 bases. CDR3 DNA: TGTGCCAGCAGTCCCTCGCGGGACTACCATCTTAACTTCTTC. Its translation: CASSPSRDYHLNFF.

This clone was detected only once. The chain uses TRBV5-1 and TRBJ2-1; D might be TRBD2 (6 bases). Trimming removed 2 bases at V and 3 bases at J, with 9 bases between. Germline CDR1 is SGHRS and CDR2 is YFSETQ. This CDR3 has 14 residues. CDR3 amino acids: CASSFGTYYNEQFF. CDR3 in DNA: TGCGCCAGCAGCTTCGGGACTTACTACAATGAGCAGTTCTTC. The whole variable domain, filled in from reference TRBV5-1 and TRBJ2-1, reads KAGVTQTPRYLIKTRGQQVTLSCSPISGHRSVSWYQQTPGQGLQFLFEYFSETQRNKGNFPGRFSGRQFSNSRSEMNVSTLELGDSALYLCASSFGTYYNEQFFGPGTRLTVL.

The rearrangement uses TRBV5-4 and TRBJ2-2, with D possibly being TRBD1 (6 bases). Germline lookup yields CDR1 SGHNT and CDR2 YYREEE (reference sequence). The CDR3 extends over 13 amino acids. V lost 3 bases and J lost 8, with 11 bases in between. As DNA, the CDR3 is TGTGCCAGCAGCTCCTCCCAGGGGGGGGAGCTGTTTTTT. It yields the protein CASSSSQGGELFF.

This clone appeared once. The V call is TRBV5-1, the J call TRBJ2-1; D remains unclear. There are 12 residues in the CDR3. V was trimmed by 1 base and J by 5 bases, leaving 4 bases between them. The V gene's germline CDR1 is SGHRS and CDR2 YFSETQ. CDR3 nucleotides: TGCGCCAGCAGCTTGACTAACAATGAGCAGTTCTTC. It specifies CASSLTNNEQFF.

This rearrangement joins TRBV10-1 to TRBJ2-5; D tentatively fits TRBD1 or TRBD2 (5 bases each). Trimming took 6 bases from V and 7 from J, leaving 9 bases between them. From germline, CDR1 is WNHNN and CDR2 SYGVQD (reference sequence). The CDR3 is 11 residues long. DNA for the CDR3: TGCGCCAGCAGCCATGGGGGGACCCAGTACTTC. Its translation: CASSHGGTQYF.

On this clone itself: The junction shows a germline mismatch at one end, possibly a read error. The chain employs TRBV27 and TRBJ2-5; 10 bases align to TRBD2. Germline lookup yields CDR1 MNHEY and CDR2 SMNVEV (reference sequence). The CDR3 extends over 15 amino acids. This chain's CDR3 is CASSVSSGGGETQYF. In DNA form, the CDR3 reads TGTGCCAGCAGTGTATCTAGCGGGGGAGGAGAGACCCAGTACTTC.

DNA of the CDR3: TGTGCCAGCTCACCACGGGGACAGTCTTACGAGCAGTACTTC. It specifies CASSPRGQSYEQYF. The rearrangement uses TRBV18 and TRBJ2-7, with 7 bases identical to TRBD1. CDR3 length: 14 residues. Unmatched junction bases numbered 4, after V lost 1 base and J lost 4 bases. Germline values: CDR1 KGHSH, CDR2 LQKENI.

This chain joins TRBV14 and TRBJ1-3; possibly TRBD1 for D (6 bases). The CDR3 sequence is 15 residues long. The germline gives CDR1 SGHDN, CDR2 FVKESK. Trimming took 4 bases from V and 2 from J, leaving 12 bases between them. The CDR3 bases are TGTGCCAGCAGCCCCCGGACAGTACCTGGAAACACCATATATTTT. Protein: CASSPRTVPGNTIYF.

The V gene is TRBV7-9, the J gene TRBJ2-2; D uncertain. Trimming removed 3 bases from V and 3 bases from J, with 8 bases in between. This CDR3 contains 14 residues. Looked up from germline, CDR1 is SEHNR and CDR2 is FQNEAQ (reference sequence). DNA of the CDR3: TGTGCCAGCAGCTTCGGTGGGTACACCGGGGAGCTGTTTTTT. Its protein is CASSFGGYTGELFF.

About this clone: Mismatch with germline at one junction end may stem from a read error. The chain joins TRBV5-1 to TRBJ1-1; D gene ambiguous. This CDR3 spans 14 amino acids. The germline V gene has CDR1 SGHRS and CDR2 YFSETQ. CDR3 sequence (DNA): TGCGCCAGCAGCTTGGAGGTTCAGGAGCTAGTAGCTTTTTTT. This codes for CASSLEVQELVAFF. The complete variable domain, with remaining parts taken from reference TRBV5-1 and TRBJ1-1, reads KAGVTQTPRYLIKTRGQQVTLSCSPISGHRSVSWYQQTPGQGLQFLFEYFSETQRNKGNFPGRFSGRQFSNSRSEMNVSTLELGDSALYLCASSLEVQELVAFFGQGTRLTVV.

This chain connects TRBV3-1 (or the pseudogene TRBV3-2) to TRBJ1-2; D not resolved. Germline values: CDR1 LGHDT, CDR2 YNNKEL (reference sequence). Trimming stripped 1 base from V and 6 bases from J, with 15 bases between. The CDR3 totals 15 residues. In DNA form, the CDR3 reads TGTGCCAGCAGCCAAGGATCGGTGGGGAAAGATGGCTACACCTTC. It encodes CASSQGSVGKDGYTF.

This chain connects TRBV6-2 or TRBV6-3 to TRBJ2-1; a weak D match, TRBD2 (5 bases). The CDR3 has 13 amino acids. The V end lost 2 bases, the J end lost 9 bases, and 11 bases lay between the germline ends. Germline CDR1 is MNHEY and CDR2 is SVGEGT. In DNA, the CDR3 is TGTGCCAGCAGTTACGAGGGAATTGGTGAGCAGTTCTTC. This encodes CASSYEGIGEQFF.

A note on this clone: This specimen includes other DNA sequences encoding the same CDR3. The genes are TRBV19 and TRBJ2-5, with D possibly called TRBD1 or TRBD2 (5 bases each). Per germline, CDR1 LNHDA and CDR2 SQIVND (reference sequence). The CDR3 is 15 amino acids. V shed 9 bases and J shed 1 base, with 18 bases lying between them. The CDR3 nucleotides are TGTGCCAGCTCTCGGGGCGCAGACCTCCAAGAGACCCAGTACTTC. Protein: CASSRGADLQETQYF.

On this clone itself: A junction end diverges from the germline sequence, so it may reflect a read error. This rearrangement joins TRBV5-1 to TRBJ1-1; perhaps TRBD1 as D (6 bases). The V gene's germline CDR1 is SGHRS and CDR2 YFSETQ. The CDR3 is made up of 15 amino acids. CDR3 residues: CASSLGAGGDTEAFF. In DNA form, the CDR3 reads TGCGCCAGTAGCTTGGGGGCTGGAGGGGACACTGAAGCTTTCTTT.

This clone was picked up a small number of times. This chain connects TRBV11-1 to TRBJ2-3; 8 positions agree with TRBD2. CDR1 is SGHAT, CDR2 FQDESV, per germline (reference sequence). The ends lost 4 bases at V and 6 bases at J; junction bases unmatched: 9. The CDR3 contains 15 residues. The CDR3 sequence is CASSSRGGSYDTQYF. CDR3 sequence (DNA): TGTGCCAGCAGCTCACGGGGGGGAAGTTACGATACGCAGTATTTT.

This clone has only one observation. The chain couples TRBV5-1 to TRBJ1-1; tentative D call: TRBD1 (5 bases). The CDR3 consists of 11 residues. The ends were cut back, 0 bases at V and 11 bases at J, with 8 bases in the middle. Germline V CDR1 and CDR2: SGHRS, YFSETQ. CDR3 DNA sequence: TGCGCCAGCAGCTTGGGTCAGGGCGCTTTCTTT. It encodes CASSLGQGAFF.

The chain joins TRBV19 to TRBJ2-7, with 8 bases fitting TRBD1. Trimming took 6 bases from V and 1 from J; bases not matched to a gene: 8. The CDR3 contains 15 residues. CDR1 LNHDA and CDR2 SQIVND come from the germline V gene (reference sequence). In DNA form, the CDR3 reads TGTGCCAGTAGCATCCCAGGGGGCGAGTCCTACGAGCAGTACTTC. Its protein product is CASSIPGGESYEQYF.